This T cell receptor (beta chain) comes out of a study of shared clonotypes between healthy human individuals. With 4 bases clipped from V and 10 bases from J, the junction kept 9 bases outside the gene matches. Germline CDR1 SGDLS, CDR2 YYNGEE. This CDR3 contains 14 residues. Sequenced by immunoSEQ multiplex PCR; TCRdb stores in-frame clones only, minus some. Of about 490,000 clones in the sample, roughly 85% were seen once. This chain connects TRBV9 to TRBJ2-3; 10 positions agree with TRBD2. This clonotype was sampled from a woman aged 40 to 50 in good health. Some clones in this sample may be carry-over from other donors' samples. Sequencing input: PBMCs. The DNA for the CDR3 is TGTGCCAGCAGCCCAACCTCTGGACTAGCGGCGCAGTATTTT. It encodes CASSPTSGLAAQYF.